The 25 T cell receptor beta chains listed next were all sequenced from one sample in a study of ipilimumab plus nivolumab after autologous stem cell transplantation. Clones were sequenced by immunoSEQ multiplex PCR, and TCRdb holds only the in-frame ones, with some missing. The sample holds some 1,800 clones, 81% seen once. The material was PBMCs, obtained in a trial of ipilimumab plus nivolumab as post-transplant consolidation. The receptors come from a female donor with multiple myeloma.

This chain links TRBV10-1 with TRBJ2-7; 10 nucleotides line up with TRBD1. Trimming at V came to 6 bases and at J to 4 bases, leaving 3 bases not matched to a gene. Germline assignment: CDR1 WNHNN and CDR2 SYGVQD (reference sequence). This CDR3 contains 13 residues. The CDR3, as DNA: TGCGCCAGCAGCGCGGGACAGGGGTACGAGCAGTACTTC. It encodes CASSAGQGYEQYF.

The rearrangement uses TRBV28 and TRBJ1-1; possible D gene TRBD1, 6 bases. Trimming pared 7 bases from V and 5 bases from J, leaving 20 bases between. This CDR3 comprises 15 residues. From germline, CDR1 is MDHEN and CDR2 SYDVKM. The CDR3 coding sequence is TGTGCCAGCACCGACGCGGCAGGGGCTCATACTGAAGCTTTCTTT. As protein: CASTDAAGAHTEAFF. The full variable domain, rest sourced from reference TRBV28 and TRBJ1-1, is DVKVTQSSRYLVKRTGEKVFLECVQDMDHENMFWYRQDPGLGLRLIYFSYDVKMKEKGDIPEGYSVSREKKERFSLILESASTNQTSMYLCASTDAAGAHTEAFFGQGTRLTVV.

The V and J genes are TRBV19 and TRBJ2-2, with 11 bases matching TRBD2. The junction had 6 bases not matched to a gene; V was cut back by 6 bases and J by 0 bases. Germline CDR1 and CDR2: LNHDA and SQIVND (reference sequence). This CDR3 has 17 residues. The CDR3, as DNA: TGTGCCAGTAGGACAGGGACTAGCGGACCGAACACCGGGGAGCTGTTTTTT. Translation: CASRTGTSGPNTGELFF.

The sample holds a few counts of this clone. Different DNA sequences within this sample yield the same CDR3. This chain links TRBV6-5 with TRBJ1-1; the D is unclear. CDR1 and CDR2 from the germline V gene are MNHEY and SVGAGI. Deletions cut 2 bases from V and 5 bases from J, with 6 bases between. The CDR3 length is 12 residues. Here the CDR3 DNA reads TGTGCCAGCAGTTACGGAGGAACTGAAGCTTTCTTT. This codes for CASSYGGTEAFF.

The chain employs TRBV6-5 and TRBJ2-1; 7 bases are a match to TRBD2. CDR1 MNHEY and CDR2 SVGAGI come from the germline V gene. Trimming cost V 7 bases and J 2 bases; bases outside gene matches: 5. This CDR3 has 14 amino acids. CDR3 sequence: CASNSAGAYNEQFF. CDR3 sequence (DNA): TGTGCCAGCAATAGTGCGGGAGCCTACAATGAGCAGTTCTTC.

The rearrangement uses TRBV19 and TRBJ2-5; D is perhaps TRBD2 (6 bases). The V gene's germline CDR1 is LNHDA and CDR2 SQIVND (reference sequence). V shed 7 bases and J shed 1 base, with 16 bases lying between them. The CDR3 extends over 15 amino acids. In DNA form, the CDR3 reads TGTGCCAGTACAGGGAGAGTGGAGGGCCAAGAGACCCAGTACTTC. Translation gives CASTGRVEGQETQYF.

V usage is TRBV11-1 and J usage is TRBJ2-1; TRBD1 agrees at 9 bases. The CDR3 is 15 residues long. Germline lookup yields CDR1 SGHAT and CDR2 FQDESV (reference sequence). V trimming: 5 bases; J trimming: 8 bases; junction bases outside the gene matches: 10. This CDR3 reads CASSTPGQGSDEQFF. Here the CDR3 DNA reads TGTGCCAGCAGCACTCCGGGACAGGGAAGCGATGAGCAGTTCTTC.

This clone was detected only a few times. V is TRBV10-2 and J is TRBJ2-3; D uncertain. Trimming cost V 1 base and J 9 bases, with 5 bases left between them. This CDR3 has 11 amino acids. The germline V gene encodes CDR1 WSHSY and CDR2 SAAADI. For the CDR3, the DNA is TGCGCCAGCAGTGAGTTTACAACGCAGTATTTT. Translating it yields CASSEFTTQYF.

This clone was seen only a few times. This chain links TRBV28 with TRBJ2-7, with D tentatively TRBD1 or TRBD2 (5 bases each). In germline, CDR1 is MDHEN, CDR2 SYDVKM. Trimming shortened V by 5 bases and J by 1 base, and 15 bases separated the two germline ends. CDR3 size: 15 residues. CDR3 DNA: TGTGCCAGCAGTCCTACTCGGGACCCTTCCTACGAGCAGTACTTC. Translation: CASSPTRDPSYEQYF.

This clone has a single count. CDR3 region: CASRGQGGSYEQYF. In DNA, the CDR3 is TGTGCCAGCAGGGGACAGGGGGGGTCCTACGAGCAGTACTTC. The chain joins TRBV11-1 to TRBJ2-7; TRBD1 aligns across 11 bases. The CDR3 sequence is 14 residues long. Germline CDR1 and CDR2: SGHAT and FQDESV (reference sequence). The junction had 2 bases not matched to a gene; V was cut back by 6 bases and J by 1 base.

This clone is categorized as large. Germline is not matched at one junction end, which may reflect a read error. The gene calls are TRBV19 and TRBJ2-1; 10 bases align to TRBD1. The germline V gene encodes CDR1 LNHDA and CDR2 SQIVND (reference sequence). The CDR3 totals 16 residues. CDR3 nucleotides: TGTGCCAGTAGTGTAGACAGGGGGCGATTCTACAATGAGCAGTTCTTC. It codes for CASSVDRGRFYNEQFF.

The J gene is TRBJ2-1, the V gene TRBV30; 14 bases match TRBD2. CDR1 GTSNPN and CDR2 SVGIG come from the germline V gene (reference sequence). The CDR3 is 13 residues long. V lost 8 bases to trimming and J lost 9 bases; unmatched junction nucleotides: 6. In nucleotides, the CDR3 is TGTGCCGGTACGGGACTAGCGGGAGTTGAGCAGTTCTTC. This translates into CAGTGLAGVEQFF.

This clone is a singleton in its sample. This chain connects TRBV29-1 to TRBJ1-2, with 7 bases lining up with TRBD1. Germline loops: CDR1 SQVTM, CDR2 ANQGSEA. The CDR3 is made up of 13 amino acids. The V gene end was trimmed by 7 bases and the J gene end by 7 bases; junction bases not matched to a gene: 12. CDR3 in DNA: TGCAGCGCCTACCGGGACAGTTCGAGTGGCTACACCTTC. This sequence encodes CSAYRDSSSGYTF. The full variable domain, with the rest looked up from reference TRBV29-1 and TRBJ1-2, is SAVISQKPSRDICQRGTSLTIQCQVDSQVTMMFWYRQQPGQSLTLIATANQGSEATYESGFVIDKFPISRPNLTFSTLTVSNMSPEDSSIYLCSAYRDSSSGYTFGSGTRLTVV.

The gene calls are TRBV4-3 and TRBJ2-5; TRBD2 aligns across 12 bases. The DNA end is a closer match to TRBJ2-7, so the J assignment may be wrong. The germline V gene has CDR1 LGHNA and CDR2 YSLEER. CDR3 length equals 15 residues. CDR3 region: CASSHSGLAGHEQYF. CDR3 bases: TGCGCCAGCAGCCATTCCGGACTAGCGGGACACGAGCAGTACTTC.

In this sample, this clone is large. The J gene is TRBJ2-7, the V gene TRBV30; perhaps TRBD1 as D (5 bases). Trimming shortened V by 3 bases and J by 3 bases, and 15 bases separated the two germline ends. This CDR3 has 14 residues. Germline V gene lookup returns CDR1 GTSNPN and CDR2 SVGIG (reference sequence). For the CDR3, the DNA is TGTGCCTGGAGCCCCCCCGGACACCGCTACGAGCAGTACTTC. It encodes CAWSPPGHRYEQYF.

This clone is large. CDR3 DNA: TGTGCCAGCAGCCCAGGGACAGGTTGGGGCTCTGGAAACACCATATATTTT. Residues: CASSPGTGWGSGNTIYF. This chain joins TRBV5-6 and TRBJ1-3; TRBD1 aligns across 8 bases. In germline, CDR1 is SGHDT, CDR2 YYEEEE. CDR3 size: 17 residues. J lost 0 bases, V lost 4 bases, and 9 bases had no gene match.

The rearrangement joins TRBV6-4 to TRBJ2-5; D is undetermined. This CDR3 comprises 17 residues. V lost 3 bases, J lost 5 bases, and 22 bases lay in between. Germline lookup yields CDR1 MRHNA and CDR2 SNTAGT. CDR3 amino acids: CASSECGRIIVDETQYF. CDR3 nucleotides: TGTGCCAGCAGTGAGTGTGGCAGGATAATCGTCGACGAGACCCAGTACTTC.

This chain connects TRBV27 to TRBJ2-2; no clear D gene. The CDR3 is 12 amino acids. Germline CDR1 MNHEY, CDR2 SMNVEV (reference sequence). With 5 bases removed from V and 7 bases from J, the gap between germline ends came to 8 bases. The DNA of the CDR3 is TGTGCCAGCAGTCCCCCTGGCGGGGAGCTGTTTTTT. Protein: CASSPPGGELFF.

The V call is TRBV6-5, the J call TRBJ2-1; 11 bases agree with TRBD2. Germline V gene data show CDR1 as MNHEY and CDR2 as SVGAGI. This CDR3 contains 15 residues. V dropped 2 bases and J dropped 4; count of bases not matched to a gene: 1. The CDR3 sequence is CASSYGTSGYNEQFF. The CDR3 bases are TGTGCCAGCAGTTACGGGACTAGCGGATACAATGAGCAGTTCTTC.

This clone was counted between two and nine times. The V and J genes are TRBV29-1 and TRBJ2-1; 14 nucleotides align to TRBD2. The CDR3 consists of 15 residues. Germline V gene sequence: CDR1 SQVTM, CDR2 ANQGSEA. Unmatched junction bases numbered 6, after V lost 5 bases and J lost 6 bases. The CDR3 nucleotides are TGCAGCGTTAGGGGACTAGCGGGAGATTTCAATGAGCAGTTCTTC. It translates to CSVRGLAGDFNEQFF.

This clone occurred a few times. This CDR3 is CASSLAFYEQYF. CDR3 DNA sequence: TGTGCCAGCAGCCTAGCGTTCTACGAGCAGTACTTC. The rearrangement joins TRBV28 to TRBJ2-7; a possible D gene is TRBD2 (6 bases). Trimming pared 6 bases from V and 3 bases from J, leaving 9 bases between. CDR3 length: 12 residues. The germline CDR1 and CDR2 sequences are MDHEN and SYDVKM.

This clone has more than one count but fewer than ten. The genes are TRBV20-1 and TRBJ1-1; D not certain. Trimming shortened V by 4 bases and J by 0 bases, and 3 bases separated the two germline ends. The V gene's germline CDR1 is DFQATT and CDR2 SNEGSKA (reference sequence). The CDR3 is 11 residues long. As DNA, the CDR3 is TGCAGTGCTATGTTGAACACTGAAGCTTTCTTT. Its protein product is CSAMLNTEAFF.

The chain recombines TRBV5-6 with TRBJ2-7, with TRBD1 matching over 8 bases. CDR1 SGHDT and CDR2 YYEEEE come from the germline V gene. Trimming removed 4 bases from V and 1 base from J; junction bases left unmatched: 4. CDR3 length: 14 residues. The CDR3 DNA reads TGTGCCAGCAGCCCACAGGGGGTTTCCTACGAGCAGTACTTC. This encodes CASSPQGVSYEQYF. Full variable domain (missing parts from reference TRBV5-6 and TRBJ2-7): DAGVTQSPTHLIKTRGQQVTLRCSPKSGHDTVSWYQQALGQGPQFIFQYYEEEERQRGNFPDRFSGHQFPNYSSELNVNALLLGDSALYLCASSPQGVSYEQYFGPGTRLTVT.

This chain's CDR3 is CASSSSGQGLVYGYTF. The CDR3 DNA reads as TGCGCCAGCAGCTCCTCCGGACAGGGACTTGTCTATGGCTACACCTTC. The chain carries TRBV5-1 and TRBJ1-2, with 8 bases identical to TRBD1. Per the germline V gene, CDR1 is SGHRS and CDR2 is YFSETQ. This CDR3 region has 16 residues. After removal of 3 bases from V and 4 bases from J, the junction contained 11 bases not matched to a gene.

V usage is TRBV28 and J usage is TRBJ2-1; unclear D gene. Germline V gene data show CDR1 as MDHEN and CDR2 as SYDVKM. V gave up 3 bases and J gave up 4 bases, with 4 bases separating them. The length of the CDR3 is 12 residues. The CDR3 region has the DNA TGTGCCAGCAGTTTTGAATACAATGAGCAGTTCTTC. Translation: CASSFEYNEQFF.